Shown below are 14 T cell receptor beta chains from a single sample sequenced in a study of beta chain features in type 1 diabetes. Findings and caveats of the study: Moderate but significant shortening of TCRB CDR3s was recorded in all four CD4+ subsets from Type 1 diabetes patients.

No antigen has been identified for these receptors. Isolated RNA was reverse transcribed in full, so expressed TCRB transcripts were sequenced. Assay used: immunoSEQ multiplex PCR; TCRdb lists only in-frame clones, some missing. The sample lists some 330,000 clones; roughly 12% were seen once. Sequencing input: naive CD4+ T cells from blood. Receptor source: a young woman with type 1 diabetes.

This clone was seen a few times. In DNA, the CDR3 is TGCGCCAGCAGCTTGGACAGGGCCGGGGAGCTGTTTTTT. Residues: CASSLDRAGELFF. V gene TRBV5-1 combines with J gene TRBJ2-2; a possible D gene is TRBD1 (6 bases). The CDR3 has 13 amino acids. The ends were cut back, 0 bases at V and 6 bases at J, with 6 bases in the middle. Looked up from germline, CDR1 is SGHRS and CDR2 is YFSETQ.

This clone appeared a few times. The V call is TRBV12-5, the J call TRBJ1-5; D is unclear. The CDR3 extends over 11 amino acids. CDR1 and CDR2 from the germline V gene are LGHNT and FRNRAP. V was trimmed by 2 bases and J by 7 bases, leaving 3 bases between them. The CDR3 sequence is CASGLSQPQHF. DNA for the CDR3: TGTGCTAGTGGTTTGTCGCAGCCCCAGCATTTT.

In its sample, this clone was seen a few times. The rearrangement joins TRBV30 to TRBJ2-7, with D tentatively TRBD2 (5 bases). Trimming cost V 0 bases and J 7 bases, with 13 bases left between them. The CDR3 is 13 residues long. CDR1 and CDR2 (germline): GTSNPN, SVGIG (reference sequence). CDR3 residues: CAWSVLELGEQYF. In nucleotides, the CDR3 is TGTGCCTGGAGTGTACTAGAGTTGGGGGAGCAGTACTTC.

V is TRBV30 and J is TRBJ1-5; D not certain. Germline V CDR1 and CDR2: GTSNPN, SVGIG (reference sequence). This CDR3 region has 14 residues. Trimming took 1 base from V and 1 from J, leaving 8 bases between them. The CDR3 sequence: CAWSGLQSNQPQHF. CDR3 in DNA: TGTGCCTGGAGTGGGCTGCAGAGCAATCAGCCCCAGCATTTT.

This clone turned up a few times. The chain carries TRBV9 and TRBJ2-5; 11 nucleotides match TRBD2. Per germline, CDR1 SGDLS and CDR2 YYNGEE. This CDR3 comprises 16 residues. With V trimmed by 4 bases and J by 5 bases, 10 bases remained unmatched. The CDR3, as DNA: TGTGCCAGCAGCACTCCGACTAGCGGGGTTGTGGAGACCCAGTACTTC. It codes for CASSTPTSGVVETQYF.

The chain links TRBV5-1 to TRBJ2-7; D possibly corresponds to TRBD1 (6 bases). Germline V gene sequence: CDR1 SGHRS, CDR2 YFSETQ. The CDR3 covers 15 residues. V shed 2 bases and J shed 2 bases, with 14 bases lying between them. DNA for the CDR3: TGCGCCAGCAGCTTACAGGGCCCCATGCCCTACGAGCAGTACTTC. Translated: CASSLQGPMPYEQYF. The variable domain in full, with the rest retrieved from reference TRBV5-1 and TRBJ2-7, is KAGVTQTPRYLIKTRGQQVTLSCSPISGHRSVSWYQQTPGQGLQFLFEYFSETQRNKGNFPGRFSGRQFSNSRSEMNVSTLELGDSALYLCASSLQGPMPYEQYFGPGTRLTVT.

This clone was counted a few times. The gene calls are TRBV18 and TRBJ2-4, with a possible D match to TRBD2 (5 bases). CDR1 is KGHSH, CDR2 LQKENI, per germline. The V and J ends lost 0 bases and 6 bases respectively, with 12 bases between them. The length of the CDR3 is 15 residues. CDR3 in amino acids: CASSPPAGEGNIQYF. In nucleotides, the CDR3 is TGTGCCAGCTCACCACCGGCAGGCGAGGGAAACATTCAGTACTTC.

This chain uses TRBV19 with TRBJ2-7, with 9 bases matching TRBD1. The CDR3 covers 17 residues. Germline CDR1 reads LNHDA; CDR2 reads SQIVND (reference sequence). Trimming at V came to 6 bases and at J to 0 bases, leaving 12 bases not matched to a gene. The DNA of the CDR3 is TGTGCCAGTAGCGGGGCATCTCCGGGACAGGGCTCCTACGAGCAGTACTTC. This codes for CASSGASPGQGSYEQYF.

This clone was seen only a few times. The CDR3 here is CASSPSWLPNTQYF. The DNA for the CDR3 is TGTGCCAGCAGCCCCTCTTGGCTGCCAAATACGCAGTATTTT. This chain uses TRBV7-2 with TRBJ2-3, with D hard to call. Looked up from germline, CDR1 is SGHTA and CDR2 is FQGNSA. V lost 5 bases, J lost 7 bases, and 16 bases lay in between. This CDR3 has 14 amino acids.

Written as DNA, the CDR3 is TGTGCCAGCAGTTCAACAGGGATTCGCTACACCTTC. Translated, it gives CASSSTGIRYTF. The chain is built from TRBV6-5 and TRBJ1-2; TRBD1 is a possible D gene (6 bases). Deletions cut 4 bases from V and 9 bases from J, with 12 bases between. CDR3 length: 12 residues. Germline CDR1 and CDR2: MNHEY and SVGAGI.

The CDR3 sequence: CASSPPAGMNTEAFF. As DNA, the CDR3 is TGTGCCAGCTCACCTCCCGCGGGGATGAACACTGAAGCTTTCTTT. This chain links TRBV18 with TRBJ1-1; unclear D gene. Germline CDR1 is KGHSH and CDR2 is LQKENI. V dropped 3 bases and J dropped 0 bases, with 11 bases sitting between them. This CDR3 contains 15 residues.

This clone showed up just a few times. The rearrangement uses TRBV29-1 and TRBJ2-1; TRBD2 aligns across 9 bases. J gave up 4 bases and V 4 bases, and 8 bases lay outside the gene matches. Germline CDR1 reads SQVTM; CDR2 reads ANQGSEA. This CDR3 is 15 amino acids long. The CDR3 here is CSVGFRLAEYNEQFF. CDR3 in DNA: TGCAGCGTTGGGTTTCGACTAGCGGAATACAATGAGCAGTTCTTC.

This clone has only a few counts. The chain uses TRBV30 and TRBJ1-5, with D possibly TRBD1 on 5 matching bases. Germline lookup yields CDR1 GTSNPN and CDR2 SVGIG (reference sequence). Trimming left V 0 bases short and J 6 bases short, with 9 bases between. The CDR3 is 13 amino acids. The CDR3 nucleotides are TGTGCCTGGAGTGTACAGGATTCTCAGCCCCAGCATTTT. Its protein product is CAWSVQDSQPQHF.

V gene TRBV4-1 combines with J gene TRBJ1-1, with D uncertain. The CDR3 contains 12 residues. Germline CDR1 is MGHRA and CDR2 is YSYEKL. Trimming shortened V by 0 bases and J by 5 bases, and 4 bases separated the two germline ends. The DNA for the CDR3 is TGCGCCAGCAGCCAAGAATATACTGAAGCTTTCTTT. This sequence encodes CASSQEYTEAFF.